Included here is one T cell receptor beta chain sequence, with context. Its antigen is still unknown. Between the trimmed V and J ends, which lost 6 bases and 3 bases, there was a span of 19 bases. Germline V gene sequence: CDR1 SGDLS, CDR2 YYNGEE. The CDR3 spans 16 residues. This record comes from a study of T-cell reconstitution after alpha-beta-depleted transplantation in children. Library preparation (for TCRbeta) was performed with unique molecular identifiers. TCRdb reanalysed the PCR reads using MiXCR and keeps one entry per CDR3 protein. The sample lists fewer than 550,000 distinct CDR3 sequences; 10% to 13% were seen once. General study findings and limits: Hyperexpanded clones declined; after one year, newly produced T cells mostly supplied diversity.

The chain employs TRBV9 and TRBJ2-1; possible D gene TRBD1, 6 bases. The specimen comprised PBMCs, sampled before TCRalphabeta/CD19-depleted stem cell transplant. The TCR originated in a child aged 2-9 years with inherited bone marrow failure, due to receive a stem cell transplant. Here the CDR3 DNA reads TGTGCCAGCACCCCCAGCAGGGGAGAGGGCTACAATGAGCAGTTCTTC. It yields the protein CASTPSRGEGYNEQFF. The full variable domain, its missing parts supplied by reference TRBV9 and TRBJ2-1, is DSGVTQTPKHLITATGQRVTLRCSPRSGDLSVYWYQQSLDQGLQFLIQYYNGEERAKGNILERFSAQQFPDLHSELNLSSLELGDSALYFCASTPSRGEGYNEQFFGPGTRLTVL.